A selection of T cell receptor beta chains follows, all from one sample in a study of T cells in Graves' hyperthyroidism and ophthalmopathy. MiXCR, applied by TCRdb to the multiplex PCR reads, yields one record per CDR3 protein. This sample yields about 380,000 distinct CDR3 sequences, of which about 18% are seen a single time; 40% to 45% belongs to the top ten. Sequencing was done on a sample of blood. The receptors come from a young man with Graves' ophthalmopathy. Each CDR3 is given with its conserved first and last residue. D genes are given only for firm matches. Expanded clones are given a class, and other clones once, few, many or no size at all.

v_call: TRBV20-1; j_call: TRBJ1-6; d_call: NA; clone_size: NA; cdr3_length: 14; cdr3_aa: CSARDTHPNSPLHF; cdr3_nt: TGCAGTGCTAGAGATACGCATCCAAATTCACCCCTCCACTTT
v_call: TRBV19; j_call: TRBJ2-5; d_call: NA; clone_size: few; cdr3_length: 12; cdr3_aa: CAVGLPQETQYF; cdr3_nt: TGTGCCGTCGGACTCCCCCAAGAGACCCAGTACTTC
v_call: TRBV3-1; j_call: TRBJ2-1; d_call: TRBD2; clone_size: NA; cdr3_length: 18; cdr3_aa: CASSRGGTSGSSYNEQFF; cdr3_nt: TGTGCCAGCAGCCGCGGGGGGACTAGCGGGAGTTCCTACAATGAGCAGTTCTTC
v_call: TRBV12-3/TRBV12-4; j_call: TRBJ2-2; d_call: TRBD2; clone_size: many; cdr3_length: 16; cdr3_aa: CASSRTSGGASGELFF; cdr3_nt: TGTGCCAGCAGCAGGACTAGCGGGGGGGCCAGCGGGGAGCTGTTTTTT
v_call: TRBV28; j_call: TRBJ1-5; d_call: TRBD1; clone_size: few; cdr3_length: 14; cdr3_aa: CASSRVGQGQPQHF; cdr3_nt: TGTGCCAGCAGTCGCGTCGGACAGGGTCAGCCCCAGCATTTT
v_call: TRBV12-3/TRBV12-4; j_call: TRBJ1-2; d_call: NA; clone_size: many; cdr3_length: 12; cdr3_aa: CASSFTDYGYTF; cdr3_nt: TGTGCCAGCAGTTTCACGGACTATGGCTACACCTTC
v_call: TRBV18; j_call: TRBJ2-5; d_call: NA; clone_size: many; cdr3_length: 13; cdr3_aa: CASSPWVQETQYF; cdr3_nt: TGTGCCAGCTCACCATGGGTGCAAGAGACCCAGTACTTC
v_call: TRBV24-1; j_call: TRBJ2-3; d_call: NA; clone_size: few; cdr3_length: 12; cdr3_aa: CATSDGEDTQYF; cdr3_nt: TGTGCCACCAGTGATGGGGAAGATACGCAGTATTTT
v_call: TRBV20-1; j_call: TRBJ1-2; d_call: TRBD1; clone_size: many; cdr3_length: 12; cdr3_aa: CSAGDRGRLYTF; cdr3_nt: TGCAGTGCTGGGGACAGGGGGAGGCTCTACACCTTC
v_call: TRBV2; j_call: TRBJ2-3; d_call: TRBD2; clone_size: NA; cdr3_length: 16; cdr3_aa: CASSADLTGGTDTQYF; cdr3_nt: TGTGCCAGCAGCGCCGACTTGACGGGGGGAACAGATACGCAGTATTTT
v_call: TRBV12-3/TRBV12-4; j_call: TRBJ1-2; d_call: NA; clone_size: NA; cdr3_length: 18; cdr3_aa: CASSLALGLIVANYGYTF; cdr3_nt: TGTGCCAGCAGTTTAGCGCTAGGCCTGATAGTCGCAAACTATGGCTACACCTTC
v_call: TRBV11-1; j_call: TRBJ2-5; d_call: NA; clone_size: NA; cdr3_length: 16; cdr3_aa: CASSFGRGRARETQYF; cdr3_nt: TGTGCCAGCAGCTTCGGTAGGGGAAGGGCGAGGGAGACCCAGTACTTC
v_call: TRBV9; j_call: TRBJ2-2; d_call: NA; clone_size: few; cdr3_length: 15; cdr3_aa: CASSAPYLSAGELFF; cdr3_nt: TGTGCCAGCAGCGCCCCTTACTTGAGCGCCGGGGAGCTGTTTTTT
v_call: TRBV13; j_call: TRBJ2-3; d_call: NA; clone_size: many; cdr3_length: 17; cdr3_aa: CASSLEEAGFGTDTQYF; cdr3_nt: TGTGCCAGCAGCTTAGAAGAGGCGGGTTTTGGCACAGATACGCAGTATTTT
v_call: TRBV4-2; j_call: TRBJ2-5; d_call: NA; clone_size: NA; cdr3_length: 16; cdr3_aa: CASSQDKARDGETQYF; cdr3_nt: TGTGCCAGCAGCCAAGATAAGGCCAGGGATGGAGAGACCCAGTACTTC
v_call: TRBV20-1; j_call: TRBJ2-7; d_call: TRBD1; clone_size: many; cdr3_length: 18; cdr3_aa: CSARVPGTGGRGWYEQYF; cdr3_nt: TGCAGTGCTAGAGTCCCGGGGACAGGGGGCAGAGGTTGGTACGAGCAGTACTTC
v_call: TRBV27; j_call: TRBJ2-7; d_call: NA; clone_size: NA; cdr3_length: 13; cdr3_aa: CASSWGGRYEQYF; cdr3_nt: TGTGCCAGCAGTTGGGGGGGCAGGTACGAGCAGTACTTC
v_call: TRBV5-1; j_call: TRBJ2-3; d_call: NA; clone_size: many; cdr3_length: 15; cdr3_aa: CASSLQGRSTDTQYF; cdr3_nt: TGCGCCAGCAGCTTGCAGGGGCGGTCTACAGATACGCAGTATTTT
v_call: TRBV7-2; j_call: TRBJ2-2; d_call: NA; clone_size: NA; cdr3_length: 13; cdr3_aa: CASSPWGGGELFF; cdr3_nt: TGTGCCAGCAGCCCATGGGGTGGCGGGGAGCTGTTTTTT
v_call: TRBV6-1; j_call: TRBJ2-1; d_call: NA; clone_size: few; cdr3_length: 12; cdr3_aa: CASSGAGREQFF; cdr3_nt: TGTGCCAGCAGTGGGGCAGGACGGGAGCAGTTCTTC
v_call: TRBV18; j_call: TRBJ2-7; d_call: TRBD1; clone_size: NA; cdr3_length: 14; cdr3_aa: CASSTMTGNDEQYF; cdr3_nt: TGTGCCAGCTCGACGATGACAGGGAACGACGAGCAGTACTTC
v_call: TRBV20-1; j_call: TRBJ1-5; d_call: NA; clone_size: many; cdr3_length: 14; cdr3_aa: CSARGGAPGQPQHF; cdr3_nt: TGCAGTGCTCGCGGGGGGGCTCCCGGGCAGCCCCAGCATTTT
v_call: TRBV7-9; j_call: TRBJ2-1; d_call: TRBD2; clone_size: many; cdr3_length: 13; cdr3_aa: CASSLGGGNEQFF; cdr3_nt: TGTGCCAGCAGCTTAGGCGGGGGGAATGAGCAGTTCTTC
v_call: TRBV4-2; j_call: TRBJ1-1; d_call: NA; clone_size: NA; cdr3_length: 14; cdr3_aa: CASSQAGINAEAFF; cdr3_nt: TGTGCCAGCAGCCAAGCGGGGATTAATGCTGAAGCTTTCTTT
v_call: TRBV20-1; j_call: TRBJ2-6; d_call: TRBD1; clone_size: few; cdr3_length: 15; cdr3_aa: CSAIPGGPGANVLTF; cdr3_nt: TGCAGTGCAATTCCAGGGGGCCCTGGGGCCAACGTCCTGACTTTC
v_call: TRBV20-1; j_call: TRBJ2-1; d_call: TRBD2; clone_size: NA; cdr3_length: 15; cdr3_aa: CSVGLAGDPRNEQFF; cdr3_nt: TGCAGTGTAGGACTAGCGGGGGACCCCCGGAATGAGCAGTTCTTC
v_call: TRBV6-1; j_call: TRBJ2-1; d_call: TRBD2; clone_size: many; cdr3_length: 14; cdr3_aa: CASRTSGGTNEQFF; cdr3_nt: TGTGCCAGTCGAACTAGCGGGGGGACCAATGAGCAGTTCTTC
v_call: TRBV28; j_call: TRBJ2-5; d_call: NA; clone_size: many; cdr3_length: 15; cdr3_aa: CASSLTSTAPETQYF; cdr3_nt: TGTGCCAGCAGTTTAACGTCGACAGCCCCGGAGACCCAGTACTTC
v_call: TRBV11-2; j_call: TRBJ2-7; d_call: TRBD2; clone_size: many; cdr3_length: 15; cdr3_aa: CASSLPLAGAWEQYF; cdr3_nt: TGTGCCAGCAGCCTCCCGCTAGCGGGGGCCTGGGAGCAGTACTTC
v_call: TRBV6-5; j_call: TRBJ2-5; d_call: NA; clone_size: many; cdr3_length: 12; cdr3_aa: CASSYGQRPQYF; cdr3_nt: TGTGCCAGCAGTTACGGGCAGAGGCCCCAGTACTTC
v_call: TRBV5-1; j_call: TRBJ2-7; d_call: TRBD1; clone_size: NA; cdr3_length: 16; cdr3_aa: CASSWGTGGVFYEQYF; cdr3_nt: TGCGCCAGCAGCTGGGGGACAGGGGGCGTTTTCTACGAGCAGTACTTC
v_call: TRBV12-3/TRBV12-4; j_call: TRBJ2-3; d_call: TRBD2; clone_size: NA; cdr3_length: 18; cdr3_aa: CASRGVGAGGLRADTQYF; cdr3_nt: TGTGCCAGCAGGGGGGTCGGTGCGGGGGGCCTGAGGGCAGATACGCAGTATTTT
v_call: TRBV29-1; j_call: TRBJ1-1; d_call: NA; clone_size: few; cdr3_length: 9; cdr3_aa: CSVELEAFF; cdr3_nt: TGCAGCGTTGAACTGGAAGCTTTCTTT
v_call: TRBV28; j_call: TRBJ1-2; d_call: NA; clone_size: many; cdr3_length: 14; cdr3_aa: CASTQRGPVGGYTF; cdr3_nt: TGTGCCAGCACTCAGCGGGGGCCGGTGGGTGGCTACACCTTC
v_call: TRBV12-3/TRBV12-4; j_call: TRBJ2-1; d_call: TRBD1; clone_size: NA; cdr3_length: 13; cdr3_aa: CASVRGLRNEQFF; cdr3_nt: TGTGCCAGCGTTAGGGGGCTCAGGAATGAGCAGTTCTTC
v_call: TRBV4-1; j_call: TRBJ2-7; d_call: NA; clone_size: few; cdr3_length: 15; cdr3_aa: CASSHKGLAAYEQYF; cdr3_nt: TGCGCCAGCAGCCACAAGGGACTCGCGGCCTACGAGCAGTACTTC